Following are 14 T cell receptor beta chains from one sample sequenced in a study of lymphopenia after photon versus proton radiotherapy. TCRdb's copy holds only in-frame clones and misses some; the assay was immunoSEQ multiplex PCR. In the table there are 25,000 to 30,000 clones, about 87% of which are singletons. The specimen comprised peripheral blood, sampled from a patient treated with proton-based radiotherapy. The receptors come from a woman aged 60-75 years with cholangiocarcinoma. Some clones in this sample may be carry-over from other donors' samples.

This clone was seen more than once but under ten times. The chain recombines TRBV6-1 with TRBJ2-7; TRBD2 agrees at 8 bases. The junction had 6 bases not matched to a gene; V was cut back by 5 bases and J by 0 bases. Germline-derived CDR1 and CDR2 are MNHNS and SASEGT. The CDR3 extends over 15 amino acids. Here the CDR3 DNA reads TGTGCCAGCAGTCCTAGCGGGCTGAGCTCCTACGAGCAGTACTTC. It is translated as CASSPSGLSSYEQYF.

This clone occurred once. V and J are TRBV29-1 and TRBJ1-1; 7 nucleotides align to TRBD1. Germline V lookup: CDR1 SQVTM, CDR2 ANQGSEA. The CDR3 consists of 12 residues. Unmatched junction bases numbered 2, after V lost 6 bases and J lost 1 base. The CDR3 region is CSVGTANTEAFF. Here the CDR3 DNA reads TGCAGCGTAGGGACAGCGAACACTGAAGCTTTCTTT.

This chain uses TRBV2 with TRBJ2-5; 8 positions match TRBD2. The J segment lost 1 base and the V segment lost 6 bases, leaving 1 base of the junction unmatched. From germline, CDR1 is SNHLY and CDR2 FYNNEI. CDR3 length: 13 residues. CDR3 DNA sequence: TGTGCCAGCAGGGGGACTAGCCAAGAGACCCAGTACTTC. Translated, it gives CASRGTSQETQYF.

The genes are TRBV27 and TRBJ1-2; 7 bases agree with TRBD1. The V segment lost 5 bases and the J segment 3 bases; nucleotides outside the gene matches: 9. The CDR3 length is 15 residues. The germline gives CDR1 MNHEY, CDR2 SMNVEV (reference sequence). Here the CDR3 reads CASSPAGQGDYGYTF. The CDR3 DNA sequence: TGTGCCAGCAGTCCCGCAGGGCAGGGGGACTATGGCTACACCTTC.

This chain uses TRBV18 with TRBJ2-3; a weak D match, TRBD1 (6 bases). The germline V and J ends were trimmed by 2 bases and 1 base, with 7 bases remaining between them. This CDR3 is built from 14 residues. Germline CDR1 and CDR2: KGHSH and LQKENI. The CDR3 DNA follows: TGTGCCAGCTCACCAGGGGGCGGCACAGATACGCAGTATTTT. It translates to CASSPGGGTDTQYF.

This chain uses TRBV27 with TRBJ2-2; D call uncertain. V lost 8 bases and J 3 bases, leaving 13 bases between the germline ends. Germline CDR1 and CDR2: MNHEY and SMNVEV (reference sequence). The CDR3 has 14 residues. The CDR3 DNA sequence: TGTGCCAGCGGCAAAGGCACCTACACCGGGGAGCTGTTTTTT. It translates to CASGKGTYTGELFF.

This chain joins TRBV9 and TRBJ2-3, with D possibly TRBD2 on 6 matching bases. The germline gives CDR1 SGDLS, CDR2 YYNGEE. This CDR3 region has 14 residues. V gave up 2 bases and J gave up 6 bases, with 13 bases separating them. CDR3 sequence (DNA): TGTGCCAGCAGCGTTGGGGGGAAGGAGGATACGCAGTATTTT. It specifies CASSVGGKEDTQYF.

The chain carries TRBV7-9 and TRBJ2-3; the D gene is possibly TRBD1 (5 bases). Trimming cost V 5 bases and J 4 bases, with 19 bases left between them. This CDR3 has 16 residues. Per germline, CDR1 SEHNR and CDR2 FQNEAQ (reference sequence). CDR3 region: CASSLASTWGPDTQYF. The DNA for the CDR3 is TGTGCCAGCAGCCTCGCCTCGACTTGGGGCCCAGATACGCAGTATTTT.

In its sample, this clone was seen once. J is TRBJ2-3 and V is TRBV5-1, with 7 bases lining up with TRBD1. The V segment lost 4 bases and the J segment 1 base; nucleotides outside the gene matches: 6. The CDR3 is 15 amino acids. Germline CDR1 is SGHRS and CDR2 is YFSETQ. The CDR3 loop reads CASSPDRDGTDTQYF. The CDR3 bases are TGCGCCAGCAGCCCCGACAGGGACGGCACAGATACGCAGTATTTT.

This clone was seen a handful of times. The chain carries TRBV7-9 and TRBJ2-1; maybe TRBD2 (5 bases). CDR3 length: 15 residues. The V gene's germline CDR1 is SEHNR and CDR2 FQNEAQ (reference sequence). The V end lost 3 bases, the J end lost 7 bases, and 16 bases lay between the germline ends. The DNA for the CDR3 is TGTGCCAGCAGCTTGCGGGCTACCCAAAAGAATGAGCAGTTCTTC. Translated: CASSLRATQKNEQFF.

This clone came up once. The rearrangement uses TRBV18 and TRBJ2-2; TRBD1 aligns across 7 bases. V trimming: 7 bases; J trimming: 0 bases; junction bases outside the gene matches: 5. The CDR3 runs 15 residues. The V gene's germline CDR1 is KGHSH and CDR2 LQKENI. CDR3 amino acids: CASLPGQTNTGELFF. The CDR3 bases are TGTGCCAGCTTACCGGGACAGACGAACACCGGGGAGCTGTTTTTT.

The chain carries TRBV28 and TRBJ2-7; either TRBD1 or TRBD2 may fit D (6 bases each). V gave up 2 bases and J gave up 2 bases, with 22 bases separating them. The length of the CDR3 is 18 residues. The germline gives CDR1 MDHEN, CDR2 SYDVKM. The CDR3 here is CASSLLGGWTVGTYEQYF. CDR3 nucleotides: TGTGCCAGCAGTTTACTCGGGGGCTGGACGGTAGGGACCTACGAGCAGTACTTC.

The rearrangement uses TRBV7-7 and TRBJ2-5; D possibly matches TRBD1 or TRBD2 (5 bases each). V shed 5 bases and J shed 1 base, with 11 bases lying between them. CDR1 and CDR2 from the germline V gene are SSHAT and FNYEAQ (reference sequence). The CDR3 is 14 amino acids. In DNA, the CDR3 is TGTGCCAGCAGCACATCCGGGACCCAAGAGACCCAGTACTTC. This codes for CASSTSGTQETQYF. Together with reference TRBV7-7 and TRBJ2-5, the CDR3 gives the full variable domain: GAGVSQSPRYKVTKRGQDVTLRCDPISSHATLYWYQQALGQGPEFLTYFNYEAQPDKSGLPSDRFSAERPEGSISTLTIQRTEQRDSAMYRCASSTSGTQETQYFGPGTRLLVL.

The rearrangement joins TRBV7-9 to TRBJ2-7; D may match TRBD1 or TRBD2 (5 bases each). Germline CDR1 reads SEHNR; CDR2 reads FQNEAQ (reference sequence). The CDR3 spans 13 residues. Trimming stripped 5 bases from V and 3 bases from J, with 11 bases between. CDR3 residues: CASSRDENYEQYF. The CDR3 DNA sequence: TGTGCCAGCAGCCGGGACGAGAACTACGAGCAGTACTTC.